The T cell receptor (beta chain) under discussion was sequenced for a study of beta chain features in type 1 diabetes. Study-level points and caveats: For TCRB rearrangement, an influence of HLA type remained unresolved here. Type 1 diabetes patients had VDJ junctions that carried fewer insertions and more deletions.

Averaging approximately 110 mL, one heparinised blood draw came from each individual donor. The V gene's germline CDR1 is MNHNY and CDR2 SVGAGI (reference sequence). CDR3 length: 12 amino acids. The germline V and J ends were trimmed by 2 bases and 10 bases, with 11 bases remaining between them. This clone occurred many times. Its specificity is unknown. As every portion of the isolated RNA was reverse transcribed, the sequencing read expressed TCRB transcripts. Produced via immunoSEQ multiplex PCR; TCRdb's table is partial and in-frame only. Found here are about 140,000 clones, 10% of them singletons; the top ten hold under 1.5%.

The sequence came from a man aged 18 to 29 in good health. The V gene is TRBV6-6, the J gene TRBJ2-5; the D gene is possibly TRBD2 (6 bases). Material for sequencing was naive CD4+ T cells from blood. The CDR3 sequence: CASSYEGLDQYF. For the CDR3, the DNA is TGTGCCAGCAGTTACGAGGGACTTGACCAGTACTTC.